This T cell receptor (beta chain) was captured by sequencing in a study of blood T cell repertoires in COVID-19. Study background: Researchers got acute and convalescent COVID-19 samples from the United States, Italy and Spain. The cDNA or gDNA used as material had been derived from T cells, B-cell-depleted T cells, or PBMCs.

In the study's own analysis: Nucleated cell counts were estimated from reference gene primer amplification. Profiling relied on immunoSEQ multiplex PCR, and the TCRdb table lists in-frame clones only, not all of them. That table is the source of V, J and clone size, and D and trimming were worked out from the DNA. The sample has roughly 160,000 clones, 82% seen once; the top ten hold under 12%. Germline V CDR1 and CDR2: SEHNR, FQNEAQ (reference sequence). The CDR3 has 13 amino acids. Between the trimmed V and J ends, which lost 5 bases and 7 bases, there was a span of 12 bases. This chain uses TRBV7-9 with TRBJ2-1; TRBD2 is a possible D gene (5 bases). The specimen was peripheral blood. The source is an elderly woman with active or convalescent COVID-19. CDR3 nucleotide sequence: TGTGCCAGCAGCCTAACTGGACTGAATGAGCAGTTCTTC. It specifies CASSLTGLNEQFF. Full variable domain (rest looked up from reference TRBV7-9 and TRBJ2-1): DTGVSQNPRHKITKRGQNVTFRCDPISEHNRLYWYRQTLGQGPEFLTYFQNEAQLEKSRLLSDRFSAERPKGSFSTLEIQRTEQGDSAMYLCASSLTGLNEQFFGPGTRLTVL.